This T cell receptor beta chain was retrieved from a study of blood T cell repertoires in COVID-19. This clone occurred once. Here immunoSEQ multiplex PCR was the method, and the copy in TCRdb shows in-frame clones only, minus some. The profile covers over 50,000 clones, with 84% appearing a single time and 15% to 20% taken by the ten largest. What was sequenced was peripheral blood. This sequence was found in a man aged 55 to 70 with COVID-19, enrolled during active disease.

The CDR3 spells CASSLGAEFYTF. The CDR3 coding sequence is TGTGCCAGCAGTTTGGGGGCCGAGTTCTACACCTTC. V gene TRBV12-3 or TRBV12-4 combines with J gene TRBJ1-2, with D possibly being TRBD1 (6 bases). This CDR3 has 12 residues. Trimming pared 3 bases from V and 10 bases from J, leaving 12 bases between.